The sequence of this T cell receptor beta chain was determined in a study of immune heterogeneity within non-small cell lung tumors. Template input, which was bulk tumor genomic DNA, totaled 600 ng per sample. Far-apart biopsies, several per primary tumor, were taken during surgery. Patients went through curative surgery, and their non-small cell lung cancer was untreated and newly diagnosed. Newly diagnosed patients with non-small cell lung cancer who were having surgery with curative intent served as donors. Multiplex PCR (32 V and 13 J primers) was used to amplify the TCR beta CDR3. TCRdb processed the multiplex PCR reads anew with MiXCR; each CDR3 protein has one entry. Counted here are 2,500 to 3,000 distinct CDR3 sequences, around 25% occurring once; the ten biggest clones make up around 15%. The germline V and J ends were trimmed by 5 bases and 12 bases, with 11 bases remaining between them. The CDR3 sequence is 10 residues long. Germline CDR1 SQVTM, CDR2 ANQGSEA.

Broader study findings: Local T-cell clonality and local tumor mutational burden correlated moderately but significantly (R about 0.35).

As to this clonotype: Its antigen is still unknown.

This receptor was taken from a female donor with non-small cell lung cancer. Input material: lung tumor tissue. The chain couples TRBV29-1 to TRBJ2-1; the D gene is possibly TRBD1 (6 bases). The CDR3: CSVSTGWQFF. CDR3 sequence (DNA): TGCAGCGTTTCTACAGGGTGGCAGTTCTTC.